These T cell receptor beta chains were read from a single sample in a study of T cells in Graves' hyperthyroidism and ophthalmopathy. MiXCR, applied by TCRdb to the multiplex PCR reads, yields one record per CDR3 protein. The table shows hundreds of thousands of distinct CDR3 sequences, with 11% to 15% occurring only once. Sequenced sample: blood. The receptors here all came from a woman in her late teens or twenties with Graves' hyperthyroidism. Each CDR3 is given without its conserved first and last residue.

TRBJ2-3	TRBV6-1	ASSSSLDRVTDTQY
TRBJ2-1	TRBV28	ASSYLSLGAYNEQF
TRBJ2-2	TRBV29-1	SVDDRNTGELF
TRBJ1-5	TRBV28	ASSFMEQSQH
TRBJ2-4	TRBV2	ASSGLAKNIQY
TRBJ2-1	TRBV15	ATSRDGISGAYNEQF
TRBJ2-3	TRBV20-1	SASGASGAPSTDTQY
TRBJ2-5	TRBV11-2	ASSPARLAVGETQY
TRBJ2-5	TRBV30	AWKGQPKQETQY
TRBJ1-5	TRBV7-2	ASSLARYQPQH
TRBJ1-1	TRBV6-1	ASMRDSFNTEAF
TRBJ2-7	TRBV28	ASSPGVSPGYEQY
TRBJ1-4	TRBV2	ASRAGRVDEKLF
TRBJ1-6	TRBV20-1	SAVDRGRVGSPLH
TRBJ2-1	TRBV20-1	SARFPNYNEQF
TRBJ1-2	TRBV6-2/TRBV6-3	ASSYLGKGYT
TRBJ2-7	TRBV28	ASRHRGLAMYEQY
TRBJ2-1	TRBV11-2	ASRPTAGTRDEQF
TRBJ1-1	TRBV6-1	ASCRGSYTEAF
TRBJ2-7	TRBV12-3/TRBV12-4	ASSPRQPGRQY
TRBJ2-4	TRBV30	AWNTGTSGIAKNIQY
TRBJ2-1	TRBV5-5	ASSWQIEQF
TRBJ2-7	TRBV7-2	ASSLVRSSYEQY